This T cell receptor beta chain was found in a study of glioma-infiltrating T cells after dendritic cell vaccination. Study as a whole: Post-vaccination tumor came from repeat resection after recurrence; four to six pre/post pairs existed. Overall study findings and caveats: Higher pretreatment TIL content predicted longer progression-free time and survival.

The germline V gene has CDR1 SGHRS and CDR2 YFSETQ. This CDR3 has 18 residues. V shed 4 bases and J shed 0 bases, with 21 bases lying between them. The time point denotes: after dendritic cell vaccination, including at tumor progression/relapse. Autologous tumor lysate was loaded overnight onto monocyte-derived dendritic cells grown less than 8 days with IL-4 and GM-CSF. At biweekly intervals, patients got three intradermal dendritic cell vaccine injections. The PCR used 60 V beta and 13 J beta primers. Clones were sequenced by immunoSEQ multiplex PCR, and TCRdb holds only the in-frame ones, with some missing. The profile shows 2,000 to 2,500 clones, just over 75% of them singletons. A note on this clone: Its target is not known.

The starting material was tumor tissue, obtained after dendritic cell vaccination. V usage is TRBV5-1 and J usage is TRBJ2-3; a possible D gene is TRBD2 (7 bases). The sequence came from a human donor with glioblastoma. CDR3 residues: CASSLRDPGEGSTDTQYF. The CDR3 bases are TGCGCCAGCAGCCTAAGAGACCCAGGGGAGGGTAGCACAGATACGCAGTATTTT.